The 22 T cell receptor beta chains listed next were all sequenced from one sample in a study of blood T cell repertoires in COVID-19. Only in-frame clones appear in the TCRdb table, and some are missing; sequencing was by immunoSEQ multiplex PCR. The table has about 110,000 clones, around 84% seen once; the top ten hold 7.9%. The specimen sequenced was peripheral blood. The origin of the receptors is a woman of 80 years or more with active or convalescent COVID-19.

This clone was detected only a few times. The gene calls are TRBV5-4 and TRBJ1-3, with 7 bases aligning to TRBD1. The CDR3 is 16 residues long. The germline V gene has CDR1 SGHNT and CDR2 YYREEE (reference sequence). With V trimmed by 0 bases and J by 4 bases, 7 bases remained unmatched. The CDR3 here is CASSLDEGASGNTIYF. The CDR3 nucleotides are TGTGCCAGCAGCTTGGATGAGGGGGCATCGGGAAACACCATATATTTT.

This clone was seen a handful of times. The V gene is TRBV7-3, the J gene TRBJ2-2; 8 bases fit TRBD1. This CDR3 is built from 15 residues. Per germline, CDR1 SGHTA and CDR2 FQGTGA. After removal of 6 bases from V and 2 bases from J, the junction contained 5 bases not matched to a gene. CDR3 amino acids: CASRLQGGNTGELFF. The CDR3, as DNA: TGTGCCAGCAGGCTACAGGGGGGTAACACCGGGGAGCTGTTTTTT.

The chain couples TRBV4-2 to TRBJ2-1, with a possible D match to TRBD1 (5 bases). This CDR3 has 16 residues. The germline CDR1 and CDR2 sequences are LGHNA and YNFKEQ. V lost 0 bases and J 0 bases, leaving 9 bases between the germline ends. The CDR3: CASSQEDTTSYNEQFF. CDR3 sequence (DNA): TGTGCCAGCAGCCAAGAGGACACCACCTCCTACAATGAGCAGTTCTTC.

This chain connects TRBV20-1 to TRBJ2-1; no definite D call. Germline values: CDR1 DFQATT, CDR2 SNEGSKA (reference sequence). The germline V and J ends were trimmed by 3 bases and 0 bases, with 12 bases remaining between them. The CDR3 is 15 residues long. Here the CDR3 reads CSASLHWSSYNEQFF. The CDR3 bases are TGCAGTGCTAGTCTCCACTGGAGCTCCTACAATGAGCAGTTCTTC.

This chain uses TRBV5-6 with TRBJ2-5, with D tentatively TRBD1 (8 bases). V shed 0 bases and J shed 5 bases, with 14 bases lying between them. The CDR3 length is 15 residues. Germline loops: CDR1 SGHDT, CDR2 YYEEEE. This chain's CDR3 is CASSLGGQGGETQYF. The CDR3 bases are TGTGCCAGCAGCTTGGGCGGACAGGGAGGGGAGACCCAGTACTTC.

J is TRBJ2-7 and V is TRBV19; the match to TRBD1 covers 7 bases. CDR3 size: 12 residues. After removal of 10 bases from V and 0 bases from J, the junction contained 3 bases not matched to a gene. Germline assignment: CDR1 LNHDA and CDR2 SQIVND (reference sequence). The CDR3 nucleotides read TGTGCCACACAGGGGACCTCCTACGAGCAGTACTTC. Protein sequence: CATQGTSYEQYF.

The CDR3 spells CAILGQENYGYTF. The DNA of the CDR3 is TGTGCCATCCTCGGACAGGAAAACTATGGCTACACCTTC. The rearrangement links TRBV10-3 to TRBJ1-2, with 7 nucleotides matching TRBD1. The CDR3 extends over 13 amino acids. V gave up 8 bases and J gave up 2 bases; unmatched junction bases: 5. The germline V gene encodes CDR1 ENHRY and CDR2 SYGVKD.

The chain joins TRBV7-9 to TRBJ2-7; D is ambiguous. The germline V gene encodes CDR1 SEHNR and CDR2 FQNEAQ (reference sequence). There are 14 residues in the CDR3. V was pared by 5 bases and J by 3 bases, with 14 bases between. Here the CDR3 DNA reads TGTGCCAGCAGCAACCCACCGGAGCTCTACGAGCAGTACTTC. It codes for CASSNPPELYEQYF.

V is TRBV28 and J is TRBJ2-1; D gene ambiguous. Germline CDR1 MDHEN, CDR2 SYDVKM. This CDR3 spans 15 amino acids. Trimming shortened V by 4 bases and J by 4 bases, and 14 bases separated the two germline ends. DNA for the CDR3: TGTGCCAGCAGTTATGGGTCGGAGACTTACAATGAGCAGTTCTTC. Translated, it gives CASSYGSETYNEQFF.

CDR3 DNA sequence: TGTGCCAGCAGCTTTACAGGGGTGACTGAAGCTTTCTTT. Amino acids: CASSFTGVTEAFF. This chain links TRBV7-9 with TRBJ1-1; 7 bases are a match to TRBD1. Germline values: CDR1 SEHNR, CDR2 FQNEAQ (reference sequence). The CDR3 is 13 amino acids. The junction had 3 bases not matched to a gene; V was cut back by 3 bases and J by 5 bases.

This chain links TRBV29-1 with TRBJ2-2; D possibly corresponds to TRBD2 (5 bases). V lost 4 bases to trimming and J lost 0 bases, with 9 bases between them. Germline V gene lookup returns CDR1 SQVTM and CDR2 ANQGSEA. This CDR3 spans 14 amino acids. The CDR3 reads CSVGSAANTGELFF. CDR3 nucleotide sequence: TGCAGCGTTGGTAGCGCTGCGAACACCGGGGAGCTGTTTTTT.

V usage is TRBV10-1 and J usage is TRBJ2-7; no definite D call. This CDR3 has 14 residues. V dropped 2 bases and J dropped 3 bases, with 11 bases sitting between them. The V gene's germline CDR1 is WNHNN and CDR2 SYGVQD (reference sequence). The chain's CDR3 is CASSEGPLGYEQYF. The CDR3, as DNA: TGCGCCAGCAGTGAGGGGCCTCTCGGCTACGAGCAGTACTTC.

This clone was observed many times. The chain has TRBV5-5 and TRBJ2-2; D is ambiguous. Germline V gene data show CDR1 as SGHKS and CDR2 as YYEKEE (reference sequence). Deletions cut 4 bases from V and 1 base from J, with 8 bases between. The CDR3 runs 14 residues. The CDR3 here is CASSPDLNTGELFF. The CDR3 coding sequence is TGTGCCAGCAGCCCAGATTTGAACACCGGGGAGCTGTTTTTT.

This clone was counted only a few times. J is TRBJ1-5 and V is TRBV19, with D perhaps matching TRBD1 (5 bases). Germline V gene lookup returns CDR1 LNHDA and CDR2 SQIVND (reference sequence). The CDR3 is made up of 16 amino acids. Trimming removed 2 bases at V and 1 base at J, with 12 bases between. CDR3 nucleotide sequence: TGTGCCAGTAGTATAACGGACACGATAAGCAATCAGCCCCAGCATTTT. Translating gives CASSITDTISNQPQHF. Looking up the rest from reference TRBV19 and TRBJ1-5 gives the full variable domain: DGGITQSPKYLFRKEGQNVTLSCEQNLNHDAMYWYRQDPGQGLRLIYYSQIVNDFQKGDIAEGYSVSREKKESFPLTVTSAQKNPTAFYLCASSITDTISNQPQHFGDGTRLSIL.

The chain uses TRBV7-9 and TRBJ1-1; no clear D. The CDR3 runs to 14 residues. The V gene's germline CDR1 is SEHNR and CDR2 FQNEAQ (reference sequence). V lost 4 bases and J lost 1, with 10 bases in between. CDR3 sequence (DNA): TGTGCCAGCAGCTCCGGGGTTTCGAACACTGAAGCTTTCTTT. Amino acids: CASSSGVSNTEAFF.

The chain's CDR3 is CASSEIGSTDTQYF. DNA for the CDR3: TGCGCCAGCAGCGAGATCGGGAGCACAGATACGCAGTATTTT. The chain joins TRBV5-1 to TRBJ2-3, with D hard to call. Per germline, CDR1 SGHRS and CDR2 YFSETQ. This CDR3 spans 14 amino acids. V gave up 4 bases and J gave up 0 bases, with 9 bases separating them.

This clone was seen once. The rearrangement links TRBV29-1 to TRBJ1-1; TRBD1 is a possible D gene (5 bases). Germline CDR1 is SQVTM and CDR2 is ANQGSEA. V shed 4 bases and J shed 4 bases, with 13 bases lying between them. CDR3 length equals 13 residues. The CDR3 region is CSVAGRVGTEAFF. The CDR3 DNA sequence: TGCAGCGTTGCGGGCAGGGTGGGCACTGAAGCTTTCTTT.

This chain links TRBV14 with TRBJ1-1; D gene uncertain. V lost 0 bases to trimming and J lost 4 bases, with 12 bases between them. The length of the CDR3 is 15 residues. Per germline, CDR1 SGHDN and CDR2 FVKESK. The CDR3 reads CASSQEGTPLTEAFF. In DNA, the CDR3 is TGTGCCAGCAGCCAAGAGGGCACCCCGCTCACTGAAGCTTTCTTT.

J is TRBJ2-3 and V is TRBV5-1; D remains unclear. V was shortened by 4 bases and J by 1 base, with 10 bases between the two germline ends. Per germline, CDR1 SGHRS and CDR2 YFSETQ. The CDR3 extends over 14 amino acids. CDR3 DNA sequence: TGCGCCAGCAGCCCCCCCGGTGGCACAGATACGCAGTATTTT. This translates into CASSPPGGTDTQYF.

This sequence joins TRBV5-5 and TRBJ2-1, with TRBD2 matching over 10 bases. Germline-derived CDR1 and CDR2 are SGHKS and YYEKEE (reference sequence). The CDR3 sequence is 18 residues long. J gave up 1 base and V 4 bases, and 11 bases lay outside the gene matches. CDR3 amino acids: CASSRGLAGVASYNEQFF. CDR3 bases: TGTGCCAGCAGCCGGGGGCTAGCGGGAGTCGCATCCTACAATGAGCAGTTCTTC. The full variable domain, completed using reference TRBV5-5 and TRBJ2-1, is DAGVTQSPTHLIKTRGQQVTLRCSPISGHKSVSWYQQVLGQGPQFIFQYYEKEERGRGNFPDRFSARQFPNYSSELNVNALLLGDSALYLCASSRGLAGVASYNEQFFGPGTRLTVL.

The chain combines TRBV27 with TRBJ2-1; 10 bases are shared with TRBD2. Germline assignment: CDR1 MNHEY and CDR2 SMNVEV (reference sequence). V dropped 8 bases and J dropped 0; count of bases not matched to a gene: 19. The CDR3 runs to 20 residues. CDR3 region: CASSRQRYRTSGPSYNEQFF. In DNA form, the CDR3 reads TGTGCCAGCTCCAGGCAACGATACCGGACTAGCGGCCCCTCCTACAATGAGCAGTTCTTC.

This chain connects TRBV5-6 to TRBJ1-2, with D perhaps matching TRBD1 (5 bases). V was shortened by 3 bases and J by 6 bases, with 12 bases between the two germline ends. In germline, CDR1 is SGHDT, CDR2 YYEEEE. The CDR3 is 13 amino acids. DNA for the CDR3: TGTGCCAGCAGCTCACCACCAGGGCATGGCTACACCTTC. Translated: CASSSPPGHGYTF. Looking up the rest from reference TRBV5-6 and TRBJ1-2 gives the full variable domain: DAGVTQSPTHLIKTRGQQVTLRCSPKSGHDTVSWYQQALGQGPQFIFQYYEEEERQRGNFPDRFSGHQFPNYSSELNVNALLLGDSALYLCASSSPPGHGYTFGSGTRLTVV.